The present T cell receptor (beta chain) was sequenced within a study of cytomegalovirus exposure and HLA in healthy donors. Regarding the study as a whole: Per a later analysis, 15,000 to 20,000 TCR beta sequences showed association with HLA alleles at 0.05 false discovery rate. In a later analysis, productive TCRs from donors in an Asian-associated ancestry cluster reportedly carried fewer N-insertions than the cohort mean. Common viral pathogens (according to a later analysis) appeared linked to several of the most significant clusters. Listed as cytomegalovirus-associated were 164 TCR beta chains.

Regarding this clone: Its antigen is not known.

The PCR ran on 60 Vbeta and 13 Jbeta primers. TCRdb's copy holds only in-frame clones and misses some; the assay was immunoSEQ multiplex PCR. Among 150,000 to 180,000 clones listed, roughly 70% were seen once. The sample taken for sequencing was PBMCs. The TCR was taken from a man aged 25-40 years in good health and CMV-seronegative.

The CDR3: CASSVGQGSNQPQHF. CDR3 DNA sequence: TGTGCCAGCAGTGTGGGACAGGGGAGCAATCAGCCCCAGCATTTT. This chain connects TRBV6-1 to TRBJ1-5; 10 bases are shared with TRBD1. This CDR3 has 15 amino acids. The junction had 1 base not matched to a gene; V was cut back by 4 bases and J by 1 base. The germline V gene has CDR1 MNHNS and CDR2 SASEGT.